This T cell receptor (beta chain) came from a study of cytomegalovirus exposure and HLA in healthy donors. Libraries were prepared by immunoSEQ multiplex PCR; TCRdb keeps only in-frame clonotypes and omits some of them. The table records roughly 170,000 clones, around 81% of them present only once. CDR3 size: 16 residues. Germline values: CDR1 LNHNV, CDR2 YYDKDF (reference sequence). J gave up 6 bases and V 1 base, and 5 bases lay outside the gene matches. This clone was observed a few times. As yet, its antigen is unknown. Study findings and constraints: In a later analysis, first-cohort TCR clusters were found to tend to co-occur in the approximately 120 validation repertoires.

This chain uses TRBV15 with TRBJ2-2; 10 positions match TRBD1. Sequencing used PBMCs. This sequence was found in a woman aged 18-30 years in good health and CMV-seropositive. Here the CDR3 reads CATSRAGTGVSGELFF. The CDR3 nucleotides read TGTGCCACCAGCAGAGCCGGGACAGGGGTGTCCGGGGAGCTGTTTTTT. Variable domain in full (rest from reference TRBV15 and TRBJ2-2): DAMVIQNPRYQVTQFGKPVTLSCSQTLNHNVMYWYQQKSSQAPKLLFHYYDKDFNNEADTPDNFQSRRPNTSFCFLDIRSPGLGDTAMYLCATSRAGTGVSGELFFGEGSRLTVL.